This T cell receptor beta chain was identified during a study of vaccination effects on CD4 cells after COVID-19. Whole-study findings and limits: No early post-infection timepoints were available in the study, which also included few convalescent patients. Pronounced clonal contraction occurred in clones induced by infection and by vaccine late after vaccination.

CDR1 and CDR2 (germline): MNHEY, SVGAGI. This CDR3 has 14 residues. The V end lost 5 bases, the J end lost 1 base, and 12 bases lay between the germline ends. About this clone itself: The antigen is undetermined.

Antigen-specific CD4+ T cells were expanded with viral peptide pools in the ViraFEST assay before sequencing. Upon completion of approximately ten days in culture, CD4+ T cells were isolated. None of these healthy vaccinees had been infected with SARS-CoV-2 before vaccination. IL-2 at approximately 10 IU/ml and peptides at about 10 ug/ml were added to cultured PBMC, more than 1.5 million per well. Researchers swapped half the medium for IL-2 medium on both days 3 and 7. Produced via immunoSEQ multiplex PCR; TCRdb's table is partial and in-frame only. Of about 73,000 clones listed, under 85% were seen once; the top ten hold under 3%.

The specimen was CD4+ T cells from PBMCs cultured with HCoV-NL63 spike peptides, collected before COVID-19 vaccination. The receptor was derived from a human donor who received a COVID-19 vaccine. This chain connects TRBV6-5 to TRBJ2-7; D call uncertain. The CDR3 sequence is CASSPREFSYEQYV. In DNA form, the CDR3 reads TGTGCCAGCAGTCCCCGCGAGTTTTCCTACGAGCAGTACGTC.